These 3 T cell receptor beta chains were sequenced from one sample in a study of T cell changes during pregnancy in multiple sclerosis. Sequenced by immunoSEQ multiplex PCR; TCRdb stores in-frame clones only, minus some. The sample lists about 100,000 clones; about nine tenths were seen once. The material was peripheral blood, obtained in the second trimester of pregnancy. The receptor source for this set is a female donor with multiple sclerosis, enrolled in a pregnancy study.

The DNA for the CDR3 is TGTGCCAGCAGTTCTCGCTCTGGAAACACCATATATTTT. Protein sequence: CASSSRSGNTIYF. The V call is TRBV27, the J call TRBJ1-3; D is uncertain. This CDR3 comprises 13 residues. Germline V lookup: CDR1 MNHEY, CDR2 SMNVEV (reference sequence). Trimming removed 4 bases from V and 0 bases from J, with 4 bases in between.

The genes are TRBV9 and TRBJ2-5; TRBD1 aligns across 8 bases. The trim removed 0 bases at V and 5 bases at J, leaving 15 bases unmatched. Germline loops: CDR1 SGDLS, CDR2 YYNGEE. This CDR3 is built from 18 residues. CDR3 nucleotides: TGTGCCAGCAGCGTAGATCCCCCTGGACAGGGAGGAAGGGAGACCCAGTACTTC. Translated, it gives CASSVDPPGQGGRETQYF.

The J gene is TRBJ1-2, the V gene TRBV19; TRBD1 matches 8 bases. This CDR3 spans 13 amino acids. V lost 9 bases, J lost 8 bases, and 11 bases stayed unmatched. Germline V gene data show CDR1 as LNHDA and CDR2 as SQIVND (reference sequence). The CDR3 loop reads CASGTGSSRGYTF. In nucleotides, the CDR3 is TGTGCCAGCGGGACAGGAAGCTCACGAGGCTACACCTTC.